This entry lists 9 T cell receptor beta chains sequenced from one sample in a study of vaccination and CD4 T cells after COVID-19. One entry per CDR3 protein results from TCRdb running MiXCR on the PCR reads. The sample yields roughly 30,000 distinct CDR3 sequences, around 50% seen once. Described time point: late sampling 161 to 241 days after vaccination in a few convalescent patients. The sequences come from CD4+ T cells from blood, collected about 7 months after SARS-CoV-2 vaccination. These receptors all come from a human donor who had recovered from COVID-19.

The J gene is TRBJ2-7, the V gene TRBV20-1; D ambiguous. Looked up from germline, CDR1 is DFQATT and CDR2 is SNEGSKA (reference sequence). Trimming took 3 bases from V and 5 from J, leaving 11 bases between them. This CDR3 is built from 12 residues. The DNA of the CDR3 is TGCAGTGCTAGTGGTCAACTCGACGAGCAGTACTTC. Translated, it gives CSASGQLDEQYF.

The chain joins TRBV7-8 to TRBJ1-2; D gene unclear. In germline, CDR1 is SGHVS, CDR2 FQNEAQ. V lost 5 bases, J lost 4 bases, and 11 bases lay in between. There are 13 residues in the CDR3. The CDR3 reads CASSLSLSYGYTF. The CDR3 bases are TGTGCCAGCAGCCTTAGCCTCTCCTATGGCTACACCTTC.

The chain recombines TRBV20-1 with TRBJ2-3; 9 bases agree with TRBD2. In germline, CDR1 is DFQATT, CDR2 SNEGSKA (reference sequence). The CDR3 totals 15 residues. Trimming at V came to 3 bases and at J to 6 bases, leaving 10 bases not matched to a gene. CDR3 amino acids: CSASLWREGGDTQYF. DNA of the CDR3: TGCAGTGCTAGCCTATGGCGGGAGGGCGGGGATACGCAGTATTTT.

This clonotype has only a few counts. Its ends do not fully match the called genes, so a read error is possible. The chain's CDR3 is CASSSPPDTQYF. CDR3 sequence (DNA): TGCGCCAGCAGCTCTCCCCCAGATACGCAGTATTTT. The rearrangement uses TRBV7-6 and TRBJ2-3; D gene ambiguous. Germline CDR1 is SGHVS and CDR2 is FNYEAQ. The CDR3 has 12 residues.

CDR3 nucleotide sequence: TGTGCCAGTAGTATGGCGGGGGCTTACGAGCAGTACTTC. Its protein is CASSMAGAYEQYF. J is TRBJ2-7 and V is TRBV19, with a tentative D call TRBD2 (7 bases). Per the germline V gene, CDR1 is LNHDA and CDR2 is SQIVND (reference sequence). V was cut by 3 bases and J by 4 bases, with 10 bases left in between. The CDR3 is 13 amino acids.

The DNA for the CDR3 is TGTGCCAGTAGTACTCTCGAGTACTACAATGAGCAGTTCTTC. Protein sequence: CASSTLEYYNEQFF. The rearrangement uses TRBV19 and TRBJ2-1, with D hard to call. V lost 4 bases, J lost 3 bases, and 10 bases lay in between. Germline lookup yields CDR1 LNHDA and CDR2 SQIVND (reference sequence). The CDR3 sequence is 14 residues long.

This sequence joins TRBV11-1 and TRBJ2-1; D possibly uses TRBD1 or TRBD2 (5 bases each). The germline V gene encodes CDR1 SGHAT and CDR2 FQDESV (reference sequence). This CDR3 spans 16 amino acids. V lost 2 bases to trimming and J lost 4 bases, with 15 bases between them. The DNA of the CDR3 is TGTGCCAGCAGCTTATCGGTAGCCTGGGGGTACAATGAGCAGTTCTTC. Its translation is CASSLSVAWGYNEQFF.

The V and J genes are TRBV10-3 and TRBJ2-3; 12 bases map to TRBD2. Germline V gene sequence: CDR1 ENHRY, CDR2 SYGVKD. This CDR3 region has 15 residues. The V segment lost 6 bases and the J segment 0 bases; nucleotides outside the gene matches: 1. CDR3 DNA: TGTGCCATCAGGGGGACTAGCGGGAGCACAGATACGCAGTATTTT. It codes for CAIRGTSGSTDTQYF.

The rearrangement uses TRBV6-1 and TRBJ2-7; either TRBD1 or TRBD2 may supply D (5 bases each). Germline V gene data show CDR1 as MNHNS and CDR2 as SASEGT. CDR3 size: 15 residues. The V and J ends lost 5 bases and 4 bases respectively, with 18 bases between them. CDR3 region: CASSPPRDRHYEQYF. The DNA of the CDR3 is TGTGCCAGCAGTCCGCCCCGGGACCGACATTACGAGCAGTACTTC.